A selection of T cell receptor beta chains follows, all from one sample in a study of Ad26.COV2.S vaccination and SARS-CoV-2 variants. Measured with immunoSEQ multiplex PCR; TCRdb has only the in-frame clones, and not every one. Counted here are fewer than 900,000 clones, roughly nine tenths occurring once; the ten biggest clones make up roughly 1.5%. The sequenced sample was peripheral blood, obtained in a trial of Ad26.COV2.S vaccine versus placebo. The source is a person aged 18-60 years who received the Ad26.COV2.S COVID-19 vaccine or a placebo. The CDR3 runs from the conserved cysteine through the conserved F or W. A D gene is named only where the DNA matches it firmly. Clone size appears in some rows only: once, few, many, or a class for an expanded clone.

.,TRBJ2-7,TRBV6-2/TRBV6-3,.,TGTGCCAGCAGTTACGAGGACGAGCAGTACTTC,CASSYEDEQYF
TRBD1,TRBJ1-1,TRBV5-1,.,TGCGCCAGCAGCACTGGAGGGACAGGGGCTGAAGCTTTCTTT,CASSTGGTGAEAFF
TRBD1,TRBJ2-7,TRBV3-1/TRBV3-2,.,TGTGCCAGCAGCCGACAGGGGGCTAGCTACGAGCAGTACTTC,CASSRQGASYEQYF
.,TRBJ2-3,TRBV7-2,once,TGTGCCAGCAGCCTAGGCGGCCCTGGCGTCACAGATACGCAGTATTTT,CASSLGGPGVTDTQYF
.,TRBJ2-2,TRBV6-5,.,TGTGCCATCCTGGGAGACACCGGGGAGCTGTTTTTT,CAILGDTGELFF
TRBD1,TRBJ1-5,TRBV9,.,TGTGCCAGCAGCGTCGGACAGGGGGCTTGGCCCCAGCATTTT,CASSVGQGAWPQHF
TRBD1,TRBJ2-2,TRBV6-6,many,TGTGCCAGCAGCGGACCGAGACAGGGTAATGGCGGGGAGCTGTTTTTT,CASSGPRQGNGGELFF
.,TRBJ1-5,TRBV27,.,TGTGCCAGCAGTTTTAGGGGTAGCAATCAGCCCCAGCATTTT,CASSFRGSNQPQHF
.,TRBJ1-2,TRBV27,.,TGTGCCAGCAGATATACTAAGGACAGTTACTATGGCTACACCTTC,CASRYTKDSYYGYTF
TRBD1,TRBJ1-6,TRBV7-8,.,TGTGCCAGCAGCTTAGTAGGGGGCACTTCACCCCTCCACTTT,CASSLVGGTSPLHF
.,TRBJ2-7,TRBV7-9,.,TGTGCCAGCAGCTTTGGCTCCAACTCCTACGAGCAGTACTTC,CASSFGSNSYEQYF
TRBD2,TRBJ2-5,TRBV7-8,.,TGTGCCAGCAGCTTGCCCTCCGGGGGGGCTTTAAACCAAGAGACCCAGTACTTC,CASSLPSGGALNQETQYF
.,TRBJ2-1,TRBV29-1,.,TGCAGCGGTGTATGGAATGAGCAGTTCTTC,CSGVWNEQFF
TRBD1,TRBJ1-1,TRBV6-5,.,TGTGCCAGCAGCCCGGGACAGCGGACTGAAGCTTTCTTT,CASSPGQRTEAFF
.,TRBJ2-7,TRBV19,.,TGTGCTTCAAAGCCCGGGACGGGGACCTACGAGCAGTACTTC,CASKPGTGTYEQYF
.,TRBJ2-1,TRBV28,.,TGTGCCAGCAGTTTGGCGGTGTCCTGGAGCTCCTACAATGAGCAGTTCTTC,CASSLAVSWSSYNEQFF
.,TRBJ2-7,TRBV11-2,.,TGTGCCAGCAGCTTAGAGGGTGGGAGCTCCTACGAGCAGTACTTC,CASSLEGGSSYEQYF
.,TRBJ2-1,TRBV19,.,TGTGCCAGTAGCCCTAGTGCCTATGAGCAGTTCTTC,CASSPSAYEQFF
TRBD2,TRBJ2-7,TRBV6-6,.,TGTGCCAGCAGTTACTCCCCGGGAGGCCCCTACGAGCAGTACTTC,CASSYSPGGPYEQYF
.,TRBJ1-2,TRBV5-1,.,TGCGCCAGCAGCAAAGACGGTGACTATGGCTACACCTTC,CASSKDGDYGYTF
.,TRBJ1-5,TRBV7-2,.,TGTGCCAGCAGCTGGGCAGGAGATCAGCCCCAGCATTTT,CASSWAGDQPQHF
.,TRBJ2-7,TRBV10-3,.,TGTGCCATCAGTTCGGCTAACCAGCAGTACTTC,CAISSANQQYF
TRBD1,TRBJ1-4,TRBV7-9,.,TGTGCCAGCAGCTCCGGGACAGGAGCTGCTAATGAAAAACTGTTTTTT,CASSSGTGAANEKLFF
.,TRBJ2-3,TRBV5-4,.,TGTGCCAGCAGCTCCCGGGTGGATTGGGATACGCAGTATTTT,CASSSRVDWDTQYF
.,TRBJ2-2,TRBV5-6,.,TGTGCCAGCAGCTTGGTCGGGTTGAACACCGGGGAGCTGTTTTTT,CASSLVGLNTGELFF
.,TRBJ2-1,TRBV14,.,TGTGCCAGCAGCCTCAATAAACCGAGCTCCTACAATGAGCAGTTCTTC,CASSLNKPSSYNEQFF
.,TRBJ2-3,TRBV27,.,TGTGCCAGCAGTTCGACTACCACAGATACGCAGTATTTT,CASSSTTTDTQYF
TRBD2,TRBJ2-5,TRBV19,once,TGTGCCAGTAGTACCAGCGGGGTCGGAGGAGAGACCCAGTACTTC,CASSTSGVGGETQYF
.,TRBJ1-6,TRBV11-3,.,TGTGCCAGCAGCTTAGACGTGAATTCACCCCTCCACTTT,CASSLDVNSPLHF
.,TRBJ1-5,TRBV19,.,TGTGCCAGTAGTATTATAGAGGGAAATCAGCCCCAGCATTTT,CASSIIEGNQPQHF
TRBD1,TRBJ2-7,TRBV2,.,TGTGCCAGCAGTGTTAGGACAGGGCGCCCCTTTGAGCAGTACTTC,CASSVRTGRPFEQYF
.,TRBJ1-1,TRBV4-1,.,TGCGCCAGCAGCCAAGACAGGGGAAGGCCTGAAGCTTTCTTT,CASSQDRGRPEAFF
TRBD1,TRBJ1-4,TRBV2,.,TGTGCCAGCAGGCAGGACAGGGTCGGGAATGAAAAACTGTTTTTT,CASRQDRVGNEKLFF
TRBD1,TRBJ2-7,TRBV6-5,.,TGTGCCAGCAGTTACTCCGTAGGGGACAGTTACGAGCAGTACTTC,CASSYSVGDSYEQYF
.,TRBJ1-1,TRBV6-5,.,TGTGCCAGCAGTCCCATCCAGGCCTTAAGGGGTTTCTTT,CASSPIQALRGFF
TRBD1,TRBJ1-2,TRBV19,.,TGTGCCAGTAGCCCTTGGACAGGGGGTAACTATGGCTACACCTTC,CASSPWTGGNYGYTF
.,TRBJ2-3,TRBV12-3/TRBV12-4,.,TGTGCCAGCAGTCCATACACAGATACGCAGTATTTT,CASSPYTDTQYF